This T cell receptor beta chain was found in a study of blood T cells in healthy people across ages. General observations from the study: Naive CD4+ cells and diversity were both higher in long-lived donors than in aged donors.

A second PCR, run for 7 to 11 cycles, used a sample-barcoded 5' primer plus a J-beta primer mix. MiXCR, run by TCRdb on the 5' RACE reads, gives a single entry per CDR3 protein. Of roughly 1 million distinct CDR3 sequences in the sample, 20% to 25% were seen once. To note about this clonotype: Its antigen is unknown.

Trimming pared 5 bases from V and 0 bases from J, leaving 18 bases between. The germline V gene encodes CDR1 SGHVS and CDR2 FQNEAQ. The length of the CDR3 is 17 residues. Donors gave about 10 milliliters of peripheral blood apiece. In addition, the sample was reused for a study of T cells of mothers and their children. Per that study: A few healthy Caucasian mothers and their six children donated. At a sensitivity of approximately 100 clones per million clonotypes, no persistent microchimeric T cell clones appeared.

The receptor was isolated from a girl aged 2 to 10 in good health. Sequenced sample: blood. This chain connects TRBV7-8 to TRBJ2-3, with D possibly TRBD2 on 6 matching bases. CDR3 residues: CASSRDSFLSSTDTQYF. The CDR3 nucleotides are TGTGCCAGCAGCCGGGACTCCTTCCTCTCTAGCACAGATACGCAGTATTTT. The full variable domain, completed using reference TRBV7-8 and TRBJ2-3, is GAGVSQSPRYKVAKRGQDVALRCDPISGHVSLFWYQQALGQGPEFLTYFQNEAQLDKSGLPSDRFFAERPEGSVSTLKIQRTQQEDSAVYLCASSRDSFLSSTDTQYFGPGTRLTVL.